Each of the 26 T cell receptor beta chains below was sequenced from the same sample in a study of blood T cell repertoires in COVID-19. Sequencing was performed with immunoSEQ multiplex PCR; in TCRdb, only in-frame clones are kept and a portion is missing. There are approximately 180,000 clones in the sample; roughly 84% occur only once, and approximately 14% lies in the top ten. The specimen was PBMCs or T cells enriched from blood (not recorded which). The source is a man over 45 who had recovered from COVID-19.

This chain links TRBV10-3 with TRBJ2-1; TRBD2 aligns across 9 bases. Germline values: CDR1 ENHRY, CDR2 SYGVKD. After removal of 0 bases from V and 5 bases from J, the junction contained 5 bases not matched to a gene. This CDR3 spans 16 amino acids. This chain's CDR3 is CAISESASGVDNEQFF. The CDR3 DNA sequence: TGTGCCATCAGTGAGTCGGCTAGCGGGGTAGACAATGAGCAGTTCTTC.

This chain uses TRBV19 with TRBJ2-6, with 7 bases identical to TRBD1. This CDR3 has 18 amino acids. From germline, CDR1 is LNHDA and CDR2 SQIVND (reference sequence). With V trimmed by 3 bases and J by 0 bases, 8 bases remained unmatched. The CDR3 DNA reads TGTGCCAGTAGTATGGGACAGCCAATTTCCTCTGGGGCCAACGTCCTGACTTTC. Translating gives CASSMGQPISSGANVLTF.

The chain employs TRBV5-6 and TRBJ1-1, with 7 bases lining up with TRBD1. J gave up 4 bases and V 3 bases, and 6 bases lay outside the gene matches. Germline V gene sequence: CDR1 SGHDT, CDR2 YYEEEE. The CDR3 spans 14 residues. The CDR3 here is CASSYRTGFTEAFF. The CDR3 bases are TGTGCCAGCAGCTACAGGACAGGCTTCACTGAAGCTTTCTTT.

The CDR3 reads CASGSEFRTDTQYF. In DNA form, the CDR3 reads TGTGCTAGTGGGTCGGAGTTCCGCACAGATACGCAGTATTTT. The chain has TRBV12-5 and TRBJ2-3; no definite D call. Germline V gene lookup returns CDR1 LGHNT and CDR2 FRNRAP. This CDR3 has 14 amino acids. V lost 6 bases and J 1 base, leaving 11 bases between the germline ends.

This clone was recorded once. J is TRBJ2-5 and V is TRBV2, with a weak D call TRBD1 (5 bases). Trimming cost V 4 bases and J 5 bases, with 23 bases left between them. The CDR3 runs 17 residues. Germline CDR1 and CDR2: SNHLY and FYNNEI. CDR3 loop: CASSVHPTVGPDETQYF. The DNA for the CDR3 is TGTGCCAGCAGTGTCCATCCTACGGTGGGGCCCGATGAGACCCAGTACTTC.

The rearrangement uses TRBV5-6 and TRBJ1-1; 7 nucleotides line up with TRBD1. This CDR3 is 15 amino acids long. V trimming: 4 bases; J trimming: 0 bases; junction bases outside the gene matches: 6. Germline V gene lookup returns CDR1 SGHDT and CDR2 YYEEEE. CDR3 loop: CASSTGDRLNTEAFF. Here the CDR3 DNA reads TGTGCCAGCAGCACTGGGGACAGATTGAACACTGAAGCTTTCTTT. The variable domain in full, completed from reference TRBV5-6 and TRBJ1-1, reads DAGVTQSPTHLIKTRGQQVTLRCSPKSGHDTVSWYQQALGQGPQFIFQYYEEEERQRGNFPDRFSGHQFPNYSSELNVNALLLGDSALYLCASSTGDRLNTEAFFGQGTRLTVV.

The chain has TRBV5-6 and TRBJ2-5, with D possibly being TRBD2 (5 bases). Germline CDR1 reads SGHDT; CDR2 reads YYEEEE. V was clipped by 3 bases and J by 5 bases, with 11 bases between them. There are 13 residues in the CDR3. The CDR3, as DNA: TGTGCCAGCAGCTCCCGGGGTGTGGAGACCCAGTACTTC. As protein: CASSSRGVETQYF.

V and J are TRBV7-6 and TRBJ1-5; the D gene is possibly TRBD1 (5 bases). Looked up from germline, CDR1 is SGHVS and CDR2 is FNYEAQ. V was shortened by 5 bases and J by 0 bases, with 17 bases between the two germline ends. CDR3 length: 17 residues. CDR3 coding DNA: TGTGCCAGCAGCCCAAGGGACGGACTAAATAGCAATCAGCCCCAGCATTTT. It encodes CASSPRDGLNSNQPQHF.

The J gene is TRBJ1-3, the V gene TRBV13; D not certain. The CDR3 spans 14 residues. The V end was cut by 2 bases, the J end by 4 bases, with 9 bases between. Germline loops: CDR1 PRHDT, CDR2 FYEKMQ (reference sequence). CDR3 in amino acids: CASSLTGSGNTIYF. CDR3 coding DNA: TGTGCCAGCAGCTTAACGGGGTCAGGAAACACCATATATTTT.

This clone was observed a few times. CDR3 coding DNA: TGTGCCACCAGCAGAGAAGGAGGGACTACGCAGTATTTT. It encodes CATSREGGTTQYF. J is TRBJ2-3 and V is TRBV15, with a weak D call TRBD2 (6 bases). CDR1 and CDR2 from the germline V gene are LNHNV and YYDKDF (reference sequence). This CDR3 has 13 residues. Trimming cost V 0 bases and J 8 bases, with 9 bases left between them.

This chain joins TRBV2 and TRBJ1-6; the match to TRBD1 covers 7 bases. Germline V gives CDR1 SNHLY, CDR2 FYNNEI. The CDR3 totals 18 residues. V lost 3 bases, J lost 7 bases, and 15 bases stayed unmatched. The CDR3 DNA is TGTGCCAGCAGTGAGCAGACAGGGCTCGGTGGGGGGAATTCACCCCTCCACTTT. Protein product: CASSEQTGLGGGNSPLHF. The full variable domain, with the rest looked up from reference TRBV2 and TRBJ1-6, is EPEVTQTPSHQVTQMGQEVILRCVPISNHLYFYWYRQILGQKVEFLVSFYNNEISEKSEIFDDQFSVERPDGSNFTLKIRSTKLEDSAMYFCASSEQTGLGGGNSPLHFGNGTRLTVT.

V is TRBV14 and J is TRBJ2-3, with 7 bases fitting TRBD2. CDR3 size: 14 residues. The germline V gene encodes CDR1 SGHDN and CDR2 FVKESK. The V and J ends lost 6 bases and 1 base, in that order; junction bases with no gene match: 4. For the CDR3, the DNA is TGTGCCAGCAGGCGCGGGGGAGGCACAGATACGCAGTATTTT. The encoded protein is CASRRGGGTDTQYF.

The CDR3 spells CASSPTTGLNTEAFF. In nucleotides, the CDR3 is TGTGCCAGCTCGCCGACGACAGGGTTGAACACTGAAGCTTTCTTT. The rearrangement joins TRBV18 to TRBJ1-1; 7 nucleotides align to TRBD1. Germline CDR1 is KGHSH and CDR2 is LQKENI. This CDR3 is built from 15 residues. V gave up 6 bases and J gave up 0 bases; unmatched junction bases: 7.

The sample holds a few counts of this clone. Other DNA sequences in this specimen translate into the identical CDR3. This chain's CDR3 is CASSNPGQGTDTQYF. CDR3 nucleotide sequence: TGTGCCAGCAGTAATCCGGGACAGGGCACAGATACGCAGTATTTT. This chain connects TRBV7-9 to TRBJ2-3; TRBD1 aligns across 8 bases. With V trimmed by 6 bases and J by 1 base, 6 bases remained unmatched. CDR3 length: 15 residues. Germline V gene data show CDR1 as SEHNR and CDR2 as FQNEAQ (reference sequence).

The chain recombines TRBV7-2 with TRBJ1-1; D is undetermined. Deletions cut 1 base from V and 1 base from J, with 7 bases between. CDR1 is SGHTA, CDR2 FQGNSA, per germline. The CDR3 runs 14 residues. The CDR3 loop reads CASSLVHRNTEAFF. The CDR3 nucleotides are TGTGCCAGCAGCTTAGTTCACAGGAACACTGAAGCTTTCTTT.

The chain has TRBV5-4 and TRBJ1-2; D may be TRBD1 (5 bases). The V gene's germline CDR1 is SGHNT and CDR2 YYREEE (reference sequence). V lost 4 bases and J 4 bases, leaving 8 bases between the germline ends. CDR3 length: 12 residues. In DNA form, the CDR3 reads TGTGCCAGCAGCACCGACAGCTATGGCTACACCTTC. Amino acids: CASSTDSYGYTF.

The CDR3 coding sequence is TGTGCCTGGAGTTGGGACAGGGGGAGTAGAACTAATGAAAAACTGTTTTTT. It codes for CAWSWDRGSRTNEKLFF. V usage is TRBV30 and J usage is TRBJ1-4; 11 nucleotides line up with TRBD1. The germline V gene has CDR1 GTSNPN and CDR2 SVGIG (reference sequence). CDR3 length equals 17 residues. J was trimmed by 1 base and V by 2 bases; bases with no gene match: 6. The whole variable domain, filled in from reference TRBV30 and TRBJ1-4, reads SQTIHQWPATLVQPVGSPLSLECTVEGTSNPNLYWYRQAAGRGLQLLFYSVGIGQISSEVPQNLSASRPQDRQFILSSKKLLLSDSGFYLCAWSWDRGSRTNEKLFFGSGTQLSVL.

The chain combines TRBV6-5 with TRBJ2-7, with D perhaps matching TRBD1 (6 bases). This CDR3 is built from 12 residues. CDR1 MNHEY and CDR2 SVGAGI come from the germline V gene. V lost 6 bases to trimming and J lost 3 bases, with 9 bases between them. The CDR3 bases are TGTGCCAGCAGAACAGGGTTCTACGAGCAGTACTTC. Residues: CASRTGFYEQYF.

The rearrangement uses TRBV7-8 and TRBJ2-7; 8 nucleotides match TRBD1. CDR3 length: 15 residues. With V trimmed by 4 bases and J by 2 bases, 7 bases remained unmatched. CDR1 is SGHVS and CDR2 is FQNEAQ in the germline V gene. The CDR3, as DNA: TGTGCCAGCAGCTATGACAGGGGTTTTGCCTACGAGCAGTACTTC. Its translation: CASSYDRGFAYEQYF.

The chain links TRBV10-3 to TRBJ2-7, with D tentatively TRBD2 (5 bases). The CDR3 consists of 11 residues. CDR1 is ENHRY, CDR2 SYGVKD, per germline. The V end was cut by 4 bases, the J end by 4 bases, with 5 bases between. The chain's CDR3 is CAISAGYEQYF. DNA for the CDR3: TGTGCCATCAGTGCGGGGTACGAGCAGTACTTC.

V and J are TRBV2 and TRBJ2-7, with TRBD1 identical over 10 bases. V lost 4 bases, J lost 2 bases, and 2 bases stayed unmatched. The V gene's germline CDR1 is SNHLY and CDR2 FYNNEI. The CDR3 is 14 amino acids. Here the CDR3 reads CASSVGTGAYEQYF. Written as DNA, the CDR3 is TGTGCCAGCAGTGTGGGGACAGGGGCCTACGAGCAGTACTTC. The complete variable domain, with remaining parts taken from reference TRBV2 and TRBJ2-7, reads EPEVTQTPSHQVTQMGQEVILRCVPISNHLYFYWYRQILGQKVEFLVSFYNNEISEKSEIFDDQFSVERPDGSNFTLKIRSTKLEDSAMYFCASSVGTGAYEQYFGPGTRLTVT.

This clone was seen only a few times. This chain connects TRBV4-2 to TRBJ2-3, with D possibly matching TRBD2 (6 bases). The CDR3 has 14 amino acids. Germline CDR1 LGHNA, CDR2 YNFKEQ. Trimming left V 5 bases short and J 2 bases short, with 11 bases between. The CDR3 DNA follows: TGTGCCAGCAGCGAGGGACTTTACACAGATACGCAGTATTTT. It is translated as CASSEGLYTDTQYF.

The chain couples TRBV18 to TRBJ2-4; tentatively, D is TRBD1 (6 bases). The germline V gene encodes CDR1 KGHSH and CDR2 LQKENI. V lost 6 bases, J lost 5 bases, and 14 bases lay in between. The length of the CDR3 is 14 residues. Here the CDR3 reads CASSPGGRENIQYF. In DNA, the CDR3 is TGTGCCAGCTCGCCTGGGGGCAGAGAAAACATTCAGTACTTC.

This rearrangement joins TRBV2 to TRBJ1-5, with D unclear. The CDR3 is made up of 13 amino acids. CDR1 SNHLY and CDR2 FYNNEI come from the germline V gene. V dropped 8 bases and J dropped 1 base, with 9 bases sitting between them. The CDR3 is CASCDNSNQPQHF. In nucleotides, the CDR3 is TGTGCCAGCTGCGACAACAGCAATCAGCCCCAGCATTTT.

This clone showed up just once. The chain has TRBV28 and TRBJ1-5, with 7 nucleotides matching TRBD1. Germline loops: CDR1 MDHEN, CDR2 SYDVKM. The CDR3 totals 13 residues. With 6 bases clipped from V and 7 bases from J, the junction kept 6 bases outside the gene matches. The CDR3 nucleotides are TGTGCCAGCAGACAATCAGGGGGGCAGCCCCAGCATTTT. Protein sequence: CASRQSGGQPQHF.

The chain couples TRBV28 to TRBJ2-1, with 7 positions matching TRBD2. Per germline, CDR1 MDHEN and CDR2 SYDVKM. This CDR3 comprises 15 residues. The V segment lost 5 bases and the J segment 7 bases; nucleotides outside the gene matches: 11. The CDR3 reads CASSLGLGWGNEQFF. The DNA of the CDR3 is TGTGCCAGCAGTCTCGGACTAGGATGGGGGAATGAGCAGTTCTTC.